These 16 T cell receptor beta chains were sequenced from one sample in a study of cytomegalovirus exposure and HLA in healthy donors. Primers: 60 Vbeta forward and 13 Jbeta reverse. The table came from immunoSEQ multiplex PCR; TCRdb's copy has only in-frame clones and leaves some out. The table lists about 100,000 clones, around 81% of them singletons. The sample taken for sequencing was PBMCs. Receptors were obtained from a man in his forties or fifties in good health and CMV-seropositive.

The chain carries TRBV2 and TRBJ2-5, with TRBD1 matching 9 bases. The J call could be wrong; TRBJ2-7 is a better fit for the DNA end. This CDR3 has 14 amino acids. The germline V gene has CDR1 SNHLY and CDR2 FYNNEI. This chain's CDR3 is CASSVSGTGFEQYF. The DNA of the CDR3 is TGTGCCAGCAGTGTCTCCGGGACAGGGTTCGAGCAGTACTTC.

The chain recombines TRBV7-9 with TRBJ1-4; TRBD1 matches 8 bases. Germline lookup yields CDR1 SEHNR and CDR2 FQNEAQ (reference sequence). This CDR3 region has 14 residues. V was pared by 5 bases and J by 8 bases, with 7 bases of the junction left unmatched. The CDR3 region has the DNA TGTGCCAGCAGCATGGACAGGGTGGGAGAAAAACTGTTTTTT. Translating gives CASSMDRVGEKLFF.

This chain joins TRBV29-1 and TRBJ2-1, with 8 bases lining up with TRBD2. The V and J ends lost 7 bases and 6 bases, in that order; junction bases with no gene match: 5. The germline gives CDR1 SQVTM, CDR2 ANQGSEA. The CDR3 is 12 residues long. The CDR3 region has the DNA TGCAGCGCAAGCGGGAGCATCAATGAGCAGTTCTTC. Protein product: CSASGSINEQFF.

The chain couples TRBV4-1 to TRBJ2-3, with TRBD2 matching over 9 bases. In germline, CDR1 is MGHRA, CDR2 YSYEKL. CDR3 length: 14 residues. Trimming cost V 8 bases and J 6 bases; bases outside gene matches: 9. This CDR3 is CASSAGGGRDTQYF. CDR3 sequence (DNA): TGCGCCAGCTCGGCGGGGGGGGGACGGGATACGCAGTATTTT.

This chain joins TRBV28 and TRBJ1-1, with D maybe TRBD1 (5 bases). The CDR3 is made up of 13 amino acids. Per the germline V gene, CDR1 is MDHEN and CDR2 is SYDVKM. V shed 9 bases and J shed 0 bases, with 11 bases lying between them. The CDR3 is CASKEQVNTEAFF. The CDR3 DNA is TGTGCCAGTAAGGAACAGGTGAACACTGAAGCTTTCTTT.

This chain links TRBV5-1 with TRBJ2-1, with 9 bases fitting TRBD2. Losses at the gene ends were 7 bases for V and 8 bases for J; bases not matched to a gene: 7. The CDR3 loop spans 13 amino acids. In germline, CDR1 is SGHRS, CDR2 YFSETQ. CDR3 sequence: CASSGTSWDEQFF. CDR3 DNA: TGCGCCAGCTCCGGGACTAGCTGGGATGAGCAGTTCTTC.

The chain couples TRBV5-4 to TRBJ2-7; weak D call: TRBD1 (6 bases). The length of the CDR3 is 15 residues. Trimming left V 0 bases short and J 0 bases short, with 10 bases between. CDR1 is SGHNT and CDR2 is YYREEE in the germline V gene (reference sequence). The CDR3, as DNA: TGTGCCAGCAGCTTGGAAACAGGGCCCTCCTACGAGCAGTACTTC. This codes for CASSLETGPSYEQYF. The whole variable domain, filled in from reference TRBV5-4 and TRBJ2-7, reads ETGVTQSPTHLIKTRGQQVTLRCSSQSGHNTVSWYQQALGQGPQFIFQYYREEENGRGNFPPRFSGLQFPNYSSELNVNALELDDSALYLCASSLETGPSYEQYFGPGTRLTVT.

The J gene is TRBJ2-7, the V gene TRBV19, with D unresolved. V dropped 7 bases and J dropped 4 bases, with 20 bases sitting between them. The CDR3 covers 15 residues. Germline values: CDR1 LNHDA, CDR2 SQIVND (reference sequence). The CDR3 protein is CASKRSLLLPYEQYF. Here the CDR3 DNA reads TGTGCCAGTAAACGGTCCCTGTTACTCCCTTACGAGCAGTACTTC.

V and J are TRBV18 and TRBJ2-7; D is unresolved. V dropped 2 bases and J dropped 3 bases, with 8 bases sitting between them. Germline V gene data show CDR1 as KGHSH and CDR2 as LQKENI. The CDR3 has 13 residues. Written as DNA, the CDR3 is TGTGCCAGCTCACCAATAGACAACTACGAGCAGTACTTC. Translation: CASSPIDNYEQYF. Using reference TRBV18 and TRBJ2-7 for the parts outside the CDR3, the full variable domain is NAGVMQNPRHLVRRRGQEARLRCSPMKGHSHVYWYRQLPEEGLKFMVYLQKENIIDESGMPKERFSAEFPKEGPSILRIQQVVRGDSAAYFCASSPIDNYEQYFGPGTRLTVT.

This clone was picked up a small number of times. V gene TRBV19 combines with J gene TRBJ2-4; the D is unclear. Germline V gene lookup returns CDR1 LNHDA and CDR2 SQIVND (reference sequence). Trimming cost V 5 bases and J 5 bases, with 7 bases left between them. This CDR3 has 12 residues. CDR3 nucleotide sequence: TGTGCCAGTAGTTTTGAGGAAAACATTCAGTACTTC. Translated, it gives CASSFEENIQYF.

The rearrangement uses TRBV28 and TRBJ1-1; the D gene is possibly TRBD1 (5 bases). This CDR3 is 15 amino acids long. V was shortened by 3 bases and J by 3 bases, with 14 bases between the two germline ends. Germline values: CDR1 MDHEN, CDR2 SYDVKM. In nucleotides, the CDR3 is TGTGCCAGCAGTTTGCCGGGGGAGGGAGACACTGAAGCTTTCTTT. Its translation is CASSLPGEGDTEAFF.

The rearrangement links TRBV18 to TRBJ2-1; D might be TRBD2 (7 bases). From germline, CDR1 is KGHSH and CDR2 LQKENI. This CDR3 is 15 amino acids long. V shed 6 bases and J shed 6 bases, with 18 bases lying between them. The CDR3 DNA reads as TGTGCCAGCTCGCCCCAAGGGGGGGGCATCAATGAGCAGTTCTTC. The encoded protein is CASSPQGGGINEQFF.

The chain combines TRBV29-1 with TRBJ1-1; D gene uncertain. Germline CDR1 and CDR2: SQVTM and ANQGSEA. This CDR3 is 12 amino acids long. CDR3 sequence (DNA): TGCGGTTCGGGATCCTTGGGCACTGAAGCTTTCTTT. Its protein is CGSGSLGTEAFF.

The rearrangement uses TRBV5-4 and TRBJ2-5; 7 nucleotides line up with TRBD1. V was clipped by 1 base and J by 5 bases; unmatched bases: 8. The CDR3 runs 15 residues. Per the germline V gene, CDR1 is SGHNT and CDR2 is YYREEE (reference sequence). Here the CDR3 reads CASSLRGTERETQYF. CDR3 DNA: TGTGCCAGCAGCTTGCGTGGGACAGAGAGGGAGACCCAGTACTTC. Using reference TRBV5-4 and TRBJ2-5 for the parts outside the CDR3, the full variable domain is ETGVTQSPTHLIKTRGQQVTLRCSSQSGHNTVSWYQQALGQGPQFIFQYYREEENGRGNFPPRFSGLQFPNYSSELNVNALELDDSALYLCASSLRGTERETQYFGPGTRLLVL.

This sequence joins TRBV29-1 and TRBJ2-6; a weak D match, TRBD2 (6 bases). The CDR3 has 14 residues. Per the germline V gene, CDR1 is SQVTM and CDR2 is ANQGSEA. Between the trimmed V and J ends, which lost 7 bases and 4 bases, there was a span of 14 bases. CDR3 loop: CSAGDSGGANVLTF. The CDR3 bases are TGCAGCGCGGGGGACTCGGGGGGGGCCAACGTCCTGACTTTC.

The rearrangement uses TRBV5-1 and TRBJ2-5; TRBD1 matches at 9 bases. The CDR3 runs to 15 residues. With V trimmed by 4 bases and J by 2 bases, 6 bases remained unmatched. CDR1 and CDR2 from the germline V gene are SGHRS and YFSETQ. CDR3 amino acids: CASSGQGSGQETQYF. Here the CDR3 DNA reads TGCGCCAGCAGCGGACAGGGGAGTGGGCAAGAGACCCAGTACTTC. The full variable domain, its missing parts supplied by reference TRBV5-1 and TRBJ2-5, is KAGVTQTPRYLIKTRGQQVTLSCSPISGHRSVSWYQQTPGQGLQFLFEYFSETQRNKGNFPGRFSGRQFSNSRSEMNVSTLELGDSALYLCASSGQGSGQETQYFGPGTRLLVL.